A single sample is the source of the 9 T cell receptor beta chains below, sequenced in a study of CD8 T cells in Susac syndrome. Reverse transcription of about 0.45 to 1 ug RNA was performed with random hexamers. TCRdb reprocessed the immunoSEQ multiplex PCR reads with MiXCR, giving one entry per CDR3 protein. Of 150,000 to 200,000 distinct CDR3 sequences in the sample, approximately 94% were seen once. The sample comprised CD4+ T cells from PBMCs. Receptors originate from a human donor with multiple sclerosis.

This CDR3 is CASTVTGSETQYF. DNA of the CDR3: TGTGCCAGCACCGTAACAGGGTCAGAGACCCAGTACTTC. This rearrangement joins TRBV7-9 to TRBJ2-5; maybe TRBD1 (6 bases). Per germline, CDR1 SEHNR and CDR2 FQNEAQ (reference sequence). The CDR3 runs to 13 residues. Between the trimmed V and J ends, which lost 7 bases and 4 bases, there was a span of 13 bases.

The V and J genes are TRBV2 and TRBJ2-3, with 7 bases fitting TRBD1. Germline trimming cut 5 bases from V and 6 bases from J; bases unmatched to any gene: 8. Germline CDR1 and CDR2: SNHLY and FYNNEI. The CDR3 length is 14 residues. The CDR3 DNA follows: TGTGCCAGCAGTTCAGGACAGGACGTGGATACGCAGTATTTT. It codes for CASSSGQDVDTQYF.

The chain couples TRBV12-3 or TRBV12-4 to TRBJ2-1; the D is unclear. This CDR3 spans 13 amino acids. Trimming stripped 10 bases from V and 12 bases from J, with 22 bases between. The CDR3 region has the DNA TGTGCCATACGTTCTTCAGTGGCAATGAGGCAGTTCTTC. As protein: CAIRSSVAMRQFF.

The J gene is TRBJ2-2, the V gene TRBV12-3 or TRBV12-4; D perhaps matches TRBD1 (6 bases). The CDR3 covers 15 residues. The V gene lost 6 bases and the J gene lost 2 bases, with 13 bases spanning the gap. This chain's CDR3 is CASRTGTLNTGELFF. Written as DNA, the CDR3 is TGTGCCAGCAGAACCGGGACACTAAACACCGGGGAGCTGTTTTTT.

V is TRBV30 and J is TRBJ1-1; possibly TRBD1 for D (6 bases). The CDR3 has 12 residues. V lost 3 bases to trimming and J lost 6 bases, with 11 bases between them. Per the germline V gene, CDR1 is GTSNPN and CDR2 is SVGIG (reference sequence). DNA of the CDR3: TGTGCCTGGAGGGATACAGGGCCTGAAGCTTTCTTT. Translation: CAWRDTGPEAFF.

The chain uses TRBV3-1 and TRBJ1-1, with 8 positions matching TRBD1. V lost 3 bases, J lost 0 bases, and 0 bases stayed unmatched. The germline CDR1 and CDR2 sequences are LGHDT and YNNKEL (reference sequence). This CDR3 spans 14 amino acids. The CDR3 loop reads CASSQTGVNTEAFF. In DNA, the CDR3 is TGTGCCAGCAGCCAGACAGGGGTGAACACTGAAGCTTTCTTT.

This clonotype was picked up a small number of times. V usage is TRBV18 and J usage is TRBJ1-4, with D possibly being TRBD1 (5 bases). The germline CDR1 and CDR2 sequences are KGHSH and LQKENI. Trimming removed 6 bases at V and 4 bases at J, with 9 bases between. The CDR3 is made up of 13 amino acids. The CDR3 sequence is CASSRDVNEKLFF. CDR3 bases: TGTGCCAGCTCCAGGGACGTTAATGAAAAACTGTTTTTT. Full variable domain (missing parts from reference TRBV18 and TRBJ1-4): NAGVMQNPRHLVRRRGQEARLRCSPMKGHSHVYWYRQLPEEGLKFMVYLQKENIIDESGMPKERFSAEFPKEGPSILRIQQVVRGDSAAYFCASSRDVNEKLFFGSGTQLSVL.

The rearrangement uses TRBV3-1 and TRBJ2-7, with TRBD1 matching 8 bases. V gave up 7 bases and J gave up 6 bases; unmatched junction bases: 5. The CDR3 runs 12 residues. Germline V gene sequence: CDR1 LGHDT, CDR2 YNNKEL (reference sequence). The CDR3 is CASTQTGAEQYF. The DNA of the CDR3 is TGTGCCAGCACACAGACAGGGGCCGAGCAGTACTTC.

The rearrangement links TRBV28 to TRBJ1-5; the match to TRBD1 covers 7 bases. The V segment lost 6 bases and the J segment 4 bases; nucleotides outside the gene matches: 6. The CDR3 is 14 amino acids. Germline values: CDR1 MDHEN, CDR2 SYDVKM. The CDR3 loop is CASRNQGGNQPQHF. CDR3 DNA: TGTGCCAGCAGGAACCAGGGGGGGAATCAGCCCCAGCATTTT.